This T cell receptor beta chain was found in a study of Graves' ophthalmopathy and Graves' hyperthyroidism. Study outcomes and limitations: Also, most clonotypes expanded in the thyroid above 0.001 frequency appeared in blood.

Amplification from RNA transcripts yielded the TCR beta CDR3 regions. Second-round multiplex PCR came after first-round RT-PCR with HTBI primers. TCRdb reprocessed the multiplex PCR reads via MiXCR and lists one record per CDR3 protein. The sample lists roughly 1.1 million distinct CDR3 sequences, 35% to 40% seen once, with more than 9.5% in the top ten. The germline V gene encodes CDR1 SNHLY and CDR2 FYNNEI. The CDR3 has 16 residues. Trimming removed 4 bases at V and 2 bases at J, with 15 bases between. A word on this clonotype: Its antigen is unknown. A much larger clone sits a single nucleotide away, making a read error possible.

The chain links TRBV2 to TRBJ1-3; perhaps TRBD1 as D (5 bases). The receptor's source is an adult man with Graves' hyperthyroidism. The sequencing sample was made of peripheral blood or thyroid tissue (not recorded which). The CDR3 DNA follows: TGTGCCAGCAGTGTGGGGCAATCGAGCCCTGGAAACACCATATATTTT. Translated, it gives CASSVGQSSPGNTIYF.